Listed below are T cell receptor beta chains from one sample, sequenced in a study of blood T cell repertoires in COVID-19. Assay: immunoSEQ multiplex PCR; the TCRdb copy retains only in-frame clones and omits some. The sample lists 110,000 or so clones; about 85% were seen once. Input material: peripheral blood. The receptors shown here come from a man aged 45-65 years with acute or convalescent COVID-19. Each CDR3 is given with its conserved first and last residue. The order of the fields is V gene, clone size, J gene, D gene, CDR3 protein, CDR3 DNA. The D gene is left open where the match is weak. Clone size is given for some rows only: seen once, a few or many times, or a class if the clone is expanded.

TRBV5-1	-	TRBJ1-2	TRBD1	CASSLGGGPYGYTF	TGCGCCAGCAGCTTGGGAGGGGGCCCCTATGGCTACACCTTC
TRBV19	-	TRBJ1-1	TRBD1	CASKLGGREAFF	TGTGCCAGTAAGTTAGGGGGCCGGGAGGCTTTCTTT
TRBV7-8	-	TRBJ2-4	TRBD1	CASSTDRAITQTSIQYF	TGTGCCAGCAGCACGGACAGGGCCATAACTCAAACTAGCATTCAGTACTTC
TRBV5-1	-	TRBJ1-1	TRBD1	CASSLDGTGVAFF	TGCGCCAGCAGCTTGGATGGGACAGGGGTGGCTTTCTTT
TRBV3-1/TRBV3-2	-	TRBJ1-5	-	CASSPTEGYQPQHF	TGTGCCAGCAGCCCGACAGAAGGATATCAGCCCCAGCATTTT
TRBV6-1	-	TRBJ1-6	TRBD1	CASSPDRGSSPLHF	TGTGCCAGCAGCCCGGACAGGGGAAGTTCACCCCTCCACTTT
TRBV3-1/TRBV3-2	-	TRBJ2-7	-	CASRKGGQSYEQYF	TGTGCCAGCCGAAAGGGGGGACAGTCCTACGAGCAGTACTTC
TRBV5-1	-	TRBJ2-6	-	CASSLGAYSGANVLTF	TGCGCCAGCAGCTTGGGGGCGTACTCTGGGGCCAACGTCCTGACTTTC
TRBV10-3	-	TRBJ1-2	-	CAIRRVDYGYTF	TGTGCCATCAGGAGGGTCGACTATGGCTACACCTTC
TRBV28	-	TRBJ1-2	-	CASTRGTSGYTF	TGTGCCAGCACACGAGGGACTTCTGGCTACACCTTC
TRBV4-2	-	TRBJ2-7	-	CASSQESGTAYEQYF	TGTGCCAGCAGCCAAGAGTCAGGAACTGCCTACGAGCAGTACTTC
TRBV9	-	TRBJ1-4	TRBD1	CASALGTVNEKLFF	TGTGCCAGCGCCCTAGGGACAGTTAATGAAAAACTGTTTTTT
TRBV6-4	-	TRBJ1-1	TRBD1	CASSAGTGVNTEAFF	TGTGCCAGCAGTGCGGGGACAGGGGTTAACACTGAAGCTTTCTTT
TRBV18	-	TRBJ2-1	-	CASSPGGGTYNEQFF	TGTGCCAGCTCACCAGGTGGGGGGACCTACAATGAGCAGTTCTTC
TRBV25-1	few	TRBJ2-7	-	CASKGSAAWGGAYEQYF	TGTGCCAGCAAAGGCTCAGCTGCGTGGGGCGGCGCCTACGAGCAGTACTTC
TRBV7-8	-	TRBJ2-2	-	CASSLASGPRSTGELFF	TGTGCCAGCAGCTTAGCGAGCGGGCCTCGATCCACCGGGGAGCTGTTTTTT
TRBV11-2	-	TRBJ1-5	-	CASSLGEYSNQPQHF	TGTGCCAGCAGCTTAGGCGAATATAGCAATCAGCCCCAGCATTTT
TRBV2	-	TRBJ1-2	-	CASSEGAWSYTF	TGTGCCAGCAGTGAAGGGGCCTGGAGCTACACCTTC
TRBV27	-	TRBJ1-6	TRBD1	CASSLVGDRVHSPLHF	TGTGCCAGCAGTCTAGTCGGGGACAGGGTGCATTCACCCCTCCACTTT
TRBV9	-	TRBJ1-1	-	CASSVEAGVMNTEAFF	TGTGCCAGCAGCGTAGAGGCAGGGGTTATGAACACTGAAGCTTTCTTT